The rows below give T cell receptor beta chains drawn from one sample of a study of blood T cell repertoires in COVID-19. Clones were sequenced by immunoSEQ multiplex PCR, and TCRdb holds only the in-frame ones, with some missing. The table shows approximately 210,000 clones, with approximately 81% occurring only once. The sequenced material came from peripheral blood. The receptors were gathered from a woman older than 75 with COVID-19, enrolled during active disease. The CDR3 runs from the conserved cysteine through the conserved F or W. A D gene is named only where the DNA matches it firmly. Only part of the rows carry a size: once, few, many, or a class if the clone is expanded.

J gene	V gene	clone size	D gene	CDR3 DNA	CDR3 protein
TRBJ1-2	TRBV18	NA	NA	TGTGCCAGCTCACCTACGCCTAGAGATGGCTACACCTTC	CASSPTPRDGYTF
TRBJ1-1	TRBV4-1	NA	TRBD1	TGCGCCAGCAGCTACGGGACAGGGGTGAACACTGAAGCTTTCTTT	CASSYGTGVNTEAFF
TRBJ2-2	TRBV5-4	NA	TRBD2	TGTGCCAGCAGCCTGGGACTAGCGGGGGGGAACACCGGGGAGCTGTTTTTT	CASSLGLAGGNTGELFF
TRBJ1-2	TRBV4-1	once	TRBD1	TGCGCCAGCAGCCAAGGGGGAAGTACAGGGGGGAACTATGGCTACACCTTC	CASSQGGSTGGNYGYTF
TRBJ2-7	TRBV21-1	once	NA	TGTGCCAGCAGCAAGGGATTGACAGCCTACGAGCAGTACTTC	CASSKGLTAYEQYF
TRBJ2-5	TRBV20-1	NA	TRBD2	TGCAGTGCCAGTCTAGCGGGGGGGCCGGAGACCCAGTACTTC	CSASLAGGPETQYF
TRBJ1-6	TRBV7-9	NA	NA	TGTGCCAGCAGTAACGCTCAGGTCGGCTCCTATAATTCACCCCTCCACTTT	CASSNAQVGSYNSPLHF
TRBJ2-3	TRBV7-9	few	NA	TGTGCCAGCAGTCCGACATCAACGGGGGATACGCAGTATTTT	CASSPTSTGDTQYF
TRBJ1-2	TRBV5-4	once	NA	TGTGCCAGCAGCTTGGCCCGGGGGTTAGGCGGCTACACCTTC	CASSLARGLGGYTF
TRBJ2-3	TRBV10-3	once	NA	TGTGCCATAAATAGACAGGCTAAGGATACGCAGTATTTT	CAINRQAKDTQYF
TRBJ2-1	TRBV7-9	NA	NA	TGTGCCAGCAGCTTAGATACAAATGAGCAGTTCTTC	CASSLDTNEQFF
TRBJ2-2	TRBV28	NA	NA	TGTGCCAGCTGCCCATCGTCCCTTACAGGGAACACCGGGGAGCTGTTTTTT	CASCPSSLTGNTGELFF
TRBJ2-3	TRBV24-1	NA	TRBD2	TGTGCCACCAGACTTAGCGGGGGACACACAGATACGCAGTATTTT	CATRLSGGHTDTQYF
TRBJ1-3	TRBV5-8	NA	NA	TGTGCCAGCAGCCCCTATGGGCGTTTCCTCGGAAACACCATATATTTT	CASSPYGRFLGNTIYF
TRBJ1-1	TRBV10-3	NA	TRBD1	TGTGCCATCAGAGCCACAGGGGGGAACACTGAAGCTTTCTTT	CAIRATGGNTEAFF
TRBJ2-7	TRBV6-5	NA	NA	TGTGCCAGCAGTTACGCTGGTGGGCGTGATATCGAGCAGTACTTC	CASSYAGGRDIEQYF